Included here is one T cell receptor beta chain sequence, with context. Its antigen remains unidentified. The junction differs from germline at one of its ends, possibly a read error. The CDR3 spans 14 residues. Germline V gene sequence: CDR1 SSHAT, CDR2 FNYEAQ (reference sequence). The sample originates from a study of cytomegalovirus exposure and HLA in healthy donors. Study-wide results and caveats: After further analysis at a later stage, under 20,000 TCR beta sequences were associated with HLA alleles at 0.05 false discovery rate.

The PCR was carried out with 60 Vbeta primers and 13 Jbeta primers. Assay used: immunoSEQ multiplex PCR; TCRdb lists only in-frame clones, some missing. The sample includes some 150,000 clones, 65% to 90% of them seen just once. This clonotype was obtained from a female donor in good health and CMV-seronegative. V gene TRBV7-7 combines with J gene TRBJ2-1; possibly TRBD2 for D (6 bases). The sequencing sample was made of PBMCs. The CDR3: CASSLGGKGNEQFF. The DNA of the CDR3 is TGTGCTAGCAGCTTGGGGGGTAAAGGCAATGAGCAGTTCTTC.